What follows are 32 T cell receptor beta chains derived from one specimen sequenced in a study of OX40 agonist ivuxolimab in advanced cancers. TCRdb keeps only in-frame clones here, not all; method: immunoSEQ multiplex PCR. The sample has tens of thousands of clones, about 94% seen once. Specimen: CD4+ or CD8+ T cells sorted from blood, collected in a trial of the OX40 agonist ivuxolimab. These receptors were taken from an adult with an advanced solid tumor such as melanoma, head and neck, liver or kidney cancer.

The rearrangement uses TRBV4-1 and TRBJ2-1, with D perhaps matching TRBD1 (5 bases). The germline V gene has CDR1 MGHRA and CDR2 YSYEKL. The CDR3 contains 15 residues. V lost 4 bases and J 7 bases, leaving 17 bases between the germline ends. The CDR3 region is CASSRRQTNENEQFF. CDR3 in DNA: TGCGCCAGCAGCCGACGACAGACGAATGAGAATGAGCAGTTCTTC.

The chain combines TRBV5-1 with TRBJ1-2, with 9 nucleotides matching TRBD1. V gave up 4 bases and J gave up 4 bases; unmatched junction bases: 8. CDR1 SGHRS and CDR2 YFSETQ come from the germline V gene. CDR3 size: 15 residues. The CDR3 DNA reads as TGCGCCAGCAGCATTACAGGGGGCGGGCTCTATGGCTACACCTTC. Amino acid sequence: CASSITGGGLYGYTF.

This clone was seen once. The V and J genes are TRBV2 and TRBJ2-7; D is unresolved. Per the germline V gene, CDR1 is SNHLY and CDR2 is FYNNEI. V was clipped by 2 bases and J by 2 bases, with 13 bases between them. This CDR3 has 15 amino acids. CDR3 in DNA: TGTGCCAGCAGTGAAATCGTGGCAGGTACCTACGAGCAGTACTTC. Amino acids: CASSEIVAGTYEQYF.

This clone was counted once. The chain combines TRBV28 with TRBJ2-7, with 7 bases fitting TRBD1. The germline gives CDR1 MDHEN, CDR2 SYDVKM. This CDR3 comprises 15 residues. Losses at the gene ends were 5 bases for V and 5 bases for J; bases not matched to a gene: 12. CDR3 DNA sequence: TGTGCCAGCAGTCCCTACAGGGGATTGCAGGACGAGCAGTACTTC. It translates to CASSPYRGLQDEQYF.

The table lists this clone with a count of one. This same CDR3 is encoded by further DNA sequences in the sample. The chain combines TRBV27 with TRBJ1-1; a possible D gene is TRBD1 (6 bases). V was pared by 5 bases and J by 4 bases, with 8 bases between. The CDR3 has 12 residues. The germline V gene encodes CDR1 MNHEY and CDR2 SMNVEV (reference sequence). The CDR3 loop is CASSIRGTEAFF. The CDR3 nucleotides are TGTGCCAGCAGTATCAGGGGCACTGAAGCTTTCTTT.

V and J are TRBV27 and TRBJ2-1; D perhaps matches TRBD2 (5 bases). V was clipped by 3 bases and J by 7 bases, with 10 bases between them. Germline CDR1 is MNHEY and CDR2 is SMNVEV (reference sequence). This CDR3 is built from 13 residues. For the CDR3, the DNA is TGTGCCAGCAGTTTGGACTCCGGGAATGAGCAGTTCTTC. It encodes CASSLDSGNEQFF.

This sequence joins TRBV10-3 and TRBJ2-5, with D hard to call. The end of the DNA is better explained by TRBJ2-7, so the J call may be wrong. The length of the CDR3 is 13 residues. Germline lookup yields CDR1 ENHRY and CDR2 SYGVKD. The CDR3 sequence is CAISGTAGYEQYF. The CDR3 DNA sequence: TGTGCCATCAGTGGAACTGCCGGATACGAGCAGTACTTC.

The J gene is TRBJ2-3, the V gene TRBV7-9; D is possibly TRBD2 (5 bases). The germline V gene has CDR1 SEHNR and CDR2 FQNEAQ (reference sequence). The CDR3 consists of 14 residues. V dropped 5 bases and J dropped 2 bases, with 11 bases sitting between them. As DNA, the CDR3 is TGTGCCAGCAGCCCACCGAGGGCCACAGATACGCAGTATTTT. This gives the protein CASSPPRATDTQYF.

The chain uses TRBV5-6 and TRBJ1-1; D remains unclear. Trimming stripped 4 bases from V and 6 bases from J, with 10 bases between. The CDR3 consists of 12 residues. The V gene's germline CDR1 is SGHDT and CDR2 YYEEEE. The CDR3 DNA follows: TGTGCCAGCAGCGCGCCGGGAGCTGAAGCTTTCTTT. Translated: CASSAPGAEAFF.

The chain employs TRBV27 and TRBJ1-1; unclear D gene. This CDR3 contains 12 residues. Germline V gene data show CDR1 as MNHEY and CDR2 as SMNVEV (reference sequence). V lost 3 bases to trimming and J lost 6 bases, with 8 bases between them. CDR3 sequence reads: CASSFPGAEAFF. CDR3 sequence (DNA): TGTGCCAGCAGTTTTCCTGGGGCTGAAGCTTTCTTT.

The chain combines TRBV6-5 with TRBJ1-1, with a possible D match to TRBD1 (5 bases). This CDR3 is built from 14 residues. Trimming took 5 bases from V and 1 from J, leaving 11 bases between them. In germline, CDR1 is MNHEY, CDR2 SVGAGI. The CDR3 DNA reads as TGTGCCAGCAGTCCCGGAGGGGCGAACACTGAAGCTTTCTTT. Its translation is CASSPGGANTEAFF.

A word on this clone: A much larger clone is a single base away; this may be a read error. V gene TRBV6-5 combines with J gene TRBJ2-2; D gene uncertain. The V gene lost 2 bases and the J gene lost 2 bases, with 0 bases spanning the gap. This CDR3 contains 12 residues. CDR1 MNHEY and CDR2 SVGAGI come from the germline V gene. In DNA, the CDR3 is TGTGCCAGCAGTTACAACACCGGGGAGCTGTTTTTT. Encoded protein: CASSYNTGELFF.

V and J are TRBV7-8 and TRBJ1-2, with TRBD1 matching over 7 bases. The germline V gene encodes CDR1 SGHVS and CDR2 FQNEAQ. The CDR3 is 15 residues long. V trimming: 2 bases; J trimming: 6 bases; junction bases outside the gene matches: 9. CDR3 sequence: CASSLLWRQGDGYTF. The CDR3, as DNA: TGTGCCAGCAGCTTATTGTGGCGTCAGGGGGATGGCTACACCTTC.

The chain couples TRBV7-9 to TRBJ2-7, with 10 nucleotides matching TRBD1. The V gene's germline CDR1 is SEHNR and CDR2 FQNEAQ (reference sequence). CDR3 length: 15 residues. J lost 4 bases, V lost 5 bases, and 8 bases had no gene match. The CDR3 region has the DNA TGTGCCAGCAGCGCGCGGACAGGGGGAGAGTACGAGCAGTACTTC. Translation gives CASSARTGGEYEQYF. The full variable domain, in which reference TRBV7-9 and TRBJ2-7 provide the parts outside the CDR3, is DTGVSQNPRHKITKRGQNVTFRCDPISEHNRLYWYRQTLGQGPEFLTYFQNEAQLEKSRLLSDRFSAERPKGSFSTLEIQRTEQGDSAMYLCASSARTGGEYEQYFGPGTRLTVT.

V is TRBV7-8 and J is TRBJ2-3, with 16 bases lining up with TRBD2. Germline CDR1 and CDR2: SGHVS and FQNEAQ. V lost 4 bases to trimming and J lost 6 bases; unmatched junction nucleotides: 13. The CDR3 loop spans 19 amino acids. DNA of the CDR3: TGTGCCAGCAGCTCAGACCCGGGACTAGCGGGAGGGGCCCCGGATACGCAGTATTTT. This gives the protein CASSSDPGLAGGAPDTQYF. The complete variable domain, with remaining parts taken from reference TRBV7-8 and TRBJ2-3, reads GAGVSQSPRYKVAKRGQDVALRCDPISGHVSLFWYQQALGQGPEFLTYFQNEAQLDKSGLPSDRFFAERPEGSVSTLKIQRTQQEDSAVYLCASSSDPGLAGGAPDTQYFGPGTRLTVL.

The table lists this clone with a count of one. This specimen includes other DNA sequences encoding the same CDR3. The rearrangement uses TRBV9 and TRBJ2-5; D is unresolved. Germline CDR1 and CDR2: SGDLS and YYNGEE. Trimming removed 3 bases at V and 5 bases at J, with 11 bases between. This CDR3 contains 13 residues. The CDR3 loop is CASSGGSRETQYF. The CDR3, as DNA: TGTGCCAGCAGCGGGGGTAGCAGGGAGACCCAGTACTTC. Using reference TRBV9 and TRBJ2-5 for the parts outside the CDR3, the full variable domain is DSGVTQTPKHLITATGQRVTLRCSPRSGDLSVYWYQQSLDQGLQFLIQYYNGEERAKGNILERFSAQQFPDLHSELNLSSLELGDSALYFCASSGGSRETQYFGPGTRLLVL.

V is TRBV5-4 and J is TRBJ2-7; D is perhaps TRBD1 (6 bases). V was pared by 4 bases and J by 1 base, with 12 bases between. The CDR3 loop spans 14 amino acids. CDR1 is SGHNT and CDR2 is YYREEE in the germline V gene (reference sequence). CDR3 coding DNA: TGTGCCAGCAGCAGGGGGATTGAGTCCTACGAGCAGTACTTC. Translated: CASSRGIESYEQYF. Based on the CDR3 plus reference TRBV5-4 and TRBJ2-7, the full variable domain is ETGVTQSPTHLIKTRGQQVTLRCSSQSGHNTVSWYQQALGQGPQFIFQYYREEENGRGNFPPRFSGLQFPNYSSELNVNALELDDSALYLCASSRGIESYEQYFGPGTRLTVT.

This chain uses TRBV9 with TRBJ2-3; D ambiguous. This CDR3 is built from 16 residues. CDR1 and CDR2 (germline): SGDLS, YYNGEE. The germline V and J ends were trimmed by 0 bases and 6 bases, with 17 bases remaining between them. Written as DNA, the CDR3 is TGTGCCAGCAGCGTAGTTGAGAATTCGGTGTCGGATACGCAGTATTTT. Translating it yields CASSVVENSVSDTQYF.

This clone has a single count. The genes are TRBV7-9 and TRBJ2-7; the D gene is possibly TRBD2 (6 bases). Germline loops: CDR1 SEHNR, CDR2 FQNEAQ (reference sequence). The CDR3 is 14 residues long. The V end was cut by 3 bases, the J end by 5 bases, with 14 bases between. CDR3 residues: CASSLGQGGDEQYF. As DNA, the CDR3 is TGTGCCAGCAGCTTGGGGCAGGGAGGTGACGAGCAGTACTTC.

CDR3 in DNA: TGCGCCAGCAGCAGGGGGGGAGACTACGAGCAGTACTTC. Translated, it gives CASSRGGDYEQYF. V usage is TRBV4-3 and J usage is TRBJ2-7, with D possibly TRBD2 on 7 matching bases. The germline CDR1 and CDR2 sequences are LGHNA and YSLEER. This CDR3 is built from 13 residues. V shed 5 bases and J shed 3 bases, with 11 bases lying between them.

The rearrangement uses TRBV7-6 and TRBJ1-3; no reliable D call. V was trimmed by 2 bases and J by 0 bases, leaving 8 bases between them. CDR1 and CDR2 (germline): SGHVS, FNYEAQ. The CDR3 length is 15 residues. The CDR3 here is CASSLSLSSGNTIYF. For the CDR3, the DNA is TGTGCCAGCAGCTTATCCCTCAGCTCTGGAAACACCATATATTTT.

The V call is TRBV4-3, the J call TRBJ1-1; TRBD1 is a possible D gene (5 bases). Germline assignment: CDR1 LGHNA and CDR2 YSLEER. V was cut by 4 bases and J by 4 bases, with 13 bases left in between. The CDR3 has 14 amino acids. The CDR3 DNA reads TGCGCCAGCAGCCCCGGTGGGGCTGGCACTGAAGCTTTCTTT. This sequence encodes CASSPGGAGTEAFF.

The chain employs TRBV30 and TRBJ1-5; D gene uncertain. This CDR3 spans 14 amino acids. From germline, CDR1 is GTSNPN and CDR2 SVGIG (reference sequence). V was trimmed by 5 bases and J by 4 bases, leaving 15 bases between them. The CDR3 here is CAWGRAGINQPQHF. The CDR3 nucleotides read TGTGCCTGGGGTAGGGCGGGGATTAATCAGCCCCAGCATTTT. The full variable domain, in which reference TRBV30 and TRBJ1-5 provide the parts outside the CDR3, is SQTIHQWPATLVQPVGSPLSLECTVEGTSNPNLYWYRQAAGRGLQLLFYSVGIGQISSEVPQNLSASRPQDRQFILSSKKLLLSDSGFYLCAWGRAGINQPQHFGDGTRLSIL.

The genes are TRBV25-1 and TRBJ2-3; perhaps D is TRBD1 or TRBD2 (5 bases each). Germline CDR1 is MGHDK and CDR2 is SYGVNS. CDR3 length: 18 amino acids. V gave up 5 bases and J gave up 0 bases, with 21 bases separating them. CDR3 amino acids: CASSPINGTWVSTDTQYF. In nucleotides, the CDR3 is TGTGCCAGCAGTCCAATTAACGGGACGTGGGTTAGCACAGATACGCAGTATTTT.

The rearrangement joins TRBV9 to TRBJ1-1; D might be TRBD1 (6 bases). Trimming took 0 bases from V and 4 from J, leaving 7 bases between them. The CDR3 extends over 13 amino acids. Looked up from germline, CDR1 is SGDLS and CDR2 is YYNGEE. The CDR3 loop reads CASSVGGATEAFF. In nucleotides, the CDR3 is TGTGCCAGCAGCGTAGGGGGGGCCACTGAAGCTTTCTTT.

This chain connects TRBV6-5 to TRBJ2-7; D gene unclear. Trimming removed 3 bases from V and 2 bases from J, with 8 bases in between. Germline lookup yields CDR1 MNHEY and CDR2 SVGAGI. The CDR3 covers 13 residues. The CDR3 is CASSYGRTYEQYF. The DNA for the CDR3 is TGTGCCAGCAGTTATGGACGGACCTACGAGCAGTACTTC.

The rearrangement uses TRBV19 and TRBJ1-1; D gene uncertain. Germline assignment: CDR1 LNHDA and CDR2 SQIVND (reference sequence). CDR3 size: 14 residues. Trimming shortened V by 6 bases and J by 7 bases, and 18 bases separated the two germline ends. The CDR3 sequence: CASSRATQPNEAFF. The CDR3 nucleotides are TGTGCCAGTAGCCGGGCGACACAACCCAATGAAGCTTTCTTT.

The chain carries TRBV28 and TRBJ2-3, with a weak D call TRBD1 (5 bases). Trimming shortened V by 5 bases and J by 2 bases, and 11 bases separated the two germline ends. This CDR3 region has 14 residues. The germline gives CDR1 MDHEN, CDR2 SYDVKM. CDR3 in amino acids: CASSPLTVTDTQYF. Written as DNA, the CDR3 is TGTGCCAGCAGTCCCCTGACAGTCACAGATACGCAGTATTTT.

This clone occurred once. V gene TRBV27 combines with J gene TRBJ2-3; possibly TRBD1 for D (5 bases). Trimming took off 0 bases at V and 0 bases at J, with 13 bases between the two ends. The CDR3 is 17 residues long. The V gene's germline CDR1 is MNHEY and CDR2 SMNVEV (reference sequence). CDR3 DNA sequence: TGTGCCAGCAGTTTATCGGGTGGGGCCCGTAGCACAGATACGCAGTATTTT. Residues: CASSLSGGARSTDTQYF.

This clone was seen just once. The chain employs TRBV2 and TRBJ2-3; D is unresolved. Germline V lookup: CDR1 SNHLY, CDR2 FYNNEI. This CDR3 has 12 amino acids. V lost 6 bases and J 7 bases, leaving 11 bases between the germline ends. The DNA of the CDR3 is TGTGCCAGCAGCTTAAGACCCTATACGCAGTATTTT. Its translation is CASSLRPYTQYF. Looking up the rest from reference TRBV2 and TRBJ2-3 gives the full variable domain: EPEVTQTPSHQVTQMGQEVILRCVPISNHLYFYWYRQILGQKVEFLVSFYNNEISEKSEIFDDQFSVERPDGSNFTLKIRSTKLEDSAMYFCASSLRPYTQYFGPGTRLTVL.

In this sample, this clone turned up a few times. The chain is built from TRBV19 and TRBJ1-2; D is ambiguous. The CDR3 runs 13 residues. V was trimmed by 3 bases and J by 5 bases, leaving 10 bases between them. Germline V gives CDR1 LNHDA, CDR2 SQIVND (reference sequence). The CDR3: CASSIRPSYGYTF. CDR3 bases: TGTGCCAGTAGTATTAGGCCCTCTTATGGCTACACCTTC.

This chain joins TRBV27 and TRBJ2-7; maybe TRBD1 (6 bases). In germline, CDR1 is MNHEY, CDR2 SMNVEV (reference sequence). Trimming pared 11 bases from V and 5 bases from J, leaving 19 bases between. The CDR3 runs to 13 residues. The CDR3 sequence: CAPLGHKLNEQYF. CDR3 DNA sequence: TGTGCCCCTTTGGGACATAAACTAAACGAGCAGTACTTC.